This is a list of T cell receptor beta chains from one sample in a study of blood T cell repertoires in COVID-19. Using immunoSEQ multiplex PCR, the repertoire was profiled, and TCRdb retains in-frame clones only, with some absent. The sample has 90,000 or so clones; about 91% are singletons. Sequenced: peripheral blood. These receptors were collected from a woman older than 75 with active COVID-19. The CDR3 runs from the conserved cysteine through the conserved F or W. Fields, in order: D gene, V gene, J gene, clone size, CDR3 protein, CDR3 DNA. The D gene is left open where the match is weak. Clone size appears in some rows only: once, few, many, or a class for an expanded clone.

TRBD2,TRBV15,TRBJ2-3,.,CATSRGLAGRTDTQYF,TGTGCCACCAGCAGAGGGCTAGCGGGAAGAACAGATACGCAGTATTTT
.,TRBV12-1,TRBJ2-2,.,CASSFTSGLTGELFF,TGTGCCAGCAGCTTTACTAGCGGACTTACCGGGGAGCTGTTTTTT
.,TRBV6-2/TRBV6-3,TRBJ2-7,.,CASSYQLGDEQYF,TGTGCCAGCAGTTATCAATTAGGGGACGAGCAGTACTTC
TRBD1,TRBV24-1,TRBJ2-3,.,CATSGDRGRVDTQYF,TGTGCCACCAGTGGCGACAGGGGGCGCGTAGATACGCAGTATTTT
TRBD1,TRBV12-3/TRBV12-4,TRBJ2-7,.,CASSSWTGNEQYF,TGTGCCAGCAGCTCCTGGACAGGCAACGAGCAGTACTTC
TRBD2,TRBV5-1,TRBJ2-7,.,CASTLSGSTYEQYF,TGCGCCAGCACCCTTAGCGGGTCGACCTACGAGCAGTACTTC
.,TRBV20-1,TRBJ2-5,.,CSASPRTGYQETQYF,TGCAGTGCTAGTCCCCGAACGGGTTACCAAGAGACCCAGTACTTC
.,TRBV4-3,TRBJ2-2,medium-sized,CASSQDDGRGGELFF,TGCGCCAGCAGCCAAGATGATGGGAGAGGCGGGGAGCTGTTTTTT
TRBD1,TRBV10-3,TRBJ1-1,.,CAARDRENTEAFF,TGTGCCGCGAGGGACAGAGAGAACACTGAAGCTTTCTTT
.,TRBV5-1,TRBJ2-5,.,CASSRGGRTDQETQYF,TGCGCCAGCAGCCGAGGTGGCAGGACAGACCAAGAGACCCAGTACTTC
.,TRBV11-2,TRBJ2-7,.,CASSLERIYEQYF,TGTGCCAGCAGCTTAGAGAGGATTTACGAGCAGTACTTC
TRBD2,TRBV28,TRBJ2-5,.,CASSLSRAGGGIGETQYF,TGTGCCAGCAGTTTATCTCGTGCGGGAGGGGGTATCGGGGAGACCCAGTACTTC
TRBD2,TRBV11-2,TRBJ2-7,.,CASSSQRGSYEQYF,TGTGCCAGCAGCTCCCAGCGGGGGTCCTACGAGCAGTACTTC
TRBD1,TRBV7-3,TRBJ1-2,.,CASSKGDRVLDYGYTF,TGTGCCAGCAGTAAAGGGGACAGGGTCTTGGACTATGGCTACACCTTC
TRBD2,TRBV19,TRBJ2-1,.,CASSIASGSSYNEQFF,TGTGCCAGTAGTATAGCGAGCGGGAGCTCCTACAATGAGCAGTTCTTC
.,TRBV27,TRBJ2-6,.,CASSLTDSGANVLTF,TGTGCCAGCAGTTTGACAGATTCTGGGGCCAACGTCCTGACTTTC
TRBD2,TRBV6-4,TRBJ2-3,.,CASDCRGLRTDTQYF,TGTGCCAGCGACTGCCGGGGACTAAGGACAGATACGCAGTATTTT
TRBD2,TRBV6-5,TRBJ2-3,once,CASSRGGPDTQYF,TGTGCCAGCAGCCGGGGGGGGCCAGATACGCAGTATTTT
TRBD1,TRBV11-2,TRBJ1-1,.,CASSSQGATEAFF,TGTGCCAGCAGCTCACAGGGGGCCACTGAAGCTTTCTTT
TRBD2,TRBV27,TRBJ2-4,.,CASSSHSSGSFRFQYF,TGTGCCAGCAGTTCCCATTCTAGCGGGAGTTTCCGTTTTCAGTACTTC
TRBD1,TRBV5-1,TRBJ1-6,.,CASSPQGAYNSPLHF,TGCGCCAGCAGCCCCCAGGGGGCCTATAATTCACCCCTCCACTTT
.,TRBV4-2,TRBJ1-6,.,CASSQDLTGYNSPLHF,TGTGCCAGCAGCCAAGACCTGACAGGATATAATTCACCCCTCCACTTT
.,TRBV2,TRBJ1-2,few,CASSELRGGYTF,TGTGCCAGCAGTGAATTAAGGGGGGGCTACACCTTC
TRBD1,TRBV5-8,TRBJ1-6,.,CASSLSGGSYNSPLHF,TGTGCCAGCAGCTTGTCAGGGGGCTCCTATAATTCACCCCTCCACTTT
TRBD2,TRBV15,TRBJ2-1,.,CATSGGTSGTYNEQFF,TGTGCCACCAGCGGTGGGACTAGCGGGACCTACAATGAGCAGTTCTTC
TRBD2,TRBV6-6,TRBJ2-3,.,CASSYERERYTDTQYF,TGTGCCAGCAGTTACGAGCGGGAGCGCTACACAGATACGCAGTATTTT
TRBD2,TRBV19,TRBJ2-3,.,CASTLGGGTDTQYF,TGTGCCAGTACCCTTGGCGGGGGGACAGATACGCAGTATTTT
TRBD2,TRBV13,TRBJ2-3,few,CASSLFWASGRTQYF,TGTGCCAGCAGCTTATTTTGGGCTAGCGGGAGGACGCAGTATTTT
TRBD1,TRBV27,TRBJ1-2,.,CASSLRWDRVDGYTF,TGTGCCAGCAGTTTACGCTGGGACAGGGTGGATGGCTACACCTTC
TRBD2,TRBV9,TRBJ2-3,.,CASSVGLAGVGNTQYF,TGTGCCAGCAGCGTGGGACTAGCGGGAGTCGGAAATACGCAGTATTTT
.,TRBV4-2,TRBJ2-3,.,CASSQINLGGTDTQYF,TGTGCCAGCAGCCAGATTAACCTGGGAGGCACAGATACGCAGTATTTT
TRBD1,TRBV28,TRBJ1-1,.,CASSLDGTGGFEAFF,TGTGCCAGCAGTTTAGATGGGACAGGGGGGTTTGAAGCTTTCTTT
.,TRBV19,TRBJ1-5,.,CASTTDYSNQPQHF,TGTGCCAGTACCACAGATTATAGCAATCAGCCCCAGCATTTT
TRBD1,TRBV2,TRBJ1-2,.,CASRGQGALGGYTF,TGTGCCAGCAGGGGACAGGGGGCGTTGGGTGGCTACACCTTC
.,TRBV21-1,TRBJ2-7,few,CASSNDRANQTNYEQYF,TGTGCCAGCAGCAATGACAGAGCCAACCAGACCAACTACGAGCAGTACTTC
.,TRBV27,TRBJ1-5,few,CASSLFGVAGQPQHF,TGTGCCAGCAGTTTATTTGGGGTTGCGGGCCAGCCCCAGCATTTT
TRBD1,TRBV19,TRBJ1-4,.,CASSIPGQGAVGEKLFF,TGTGCCAGTAGTATACCGGGACAGGGGGCGGTAGGCGAAAAACTGTTTTTT
.,TRBV30,TRBJ2-7,.,CAWGRGLVNYYEQYF,TGTGCCTGGGGACGAGGACTGGTTAATTACTACGAGCAGTACTTC
TRBD1,TRBV15,TRBJ2-5,.,CATSRKDRGKGETQYF,TGTGCCACCAGCAGAAAGGACAGGGGAAAGGGTGAGACCCAGTACTTC
.,TRBV9,TRBJ1-3,.,CASSMTGSGNTIYF,TGTGCCAGCAGCATGACGGGTTCTGGAAACACCATATATTTT
TRBD2,TRBV28,TRBJ2-1,.,CASSLELAGVHEQFF,TGTGCCAGCAGTTTAGAACTAGCGGGAGTGCATGAGCAGTTCTTC
TRBD2,TRBV5-1,TRBJ2-3,.,CASVLAGVADTQYF,TGCGCCAGCGTCCTAGCGGGAGTTGCAGATACGCAGTATTTT
.,TRBV6-2/TRBV6-3,TRBJ1-2,.,CASSYRRASTSDGYTF,TGTGCCAGCAGTTACCGGAGGGCCTCCACGAGTGATGGCTACACCTTC
.,TRBV6-2/TRBV6-3,TRBJ1-3,.,CASRYTTGSSGNTIYF,TGTGCCAGCAGATACACGACAGGAAGCTCTGGAAACACCATATATTTT
TRBD2,TRBV11-2,TRBJ2-2,few,CASSLVGLAGGYTGELFF,TGTGCCAGCAGCTTAGTGGGTCTAGCGGGAGGATACACCGGGGAGCTGTTTTTT
.,TRBV28,TRBJ2-2,.,CASVDRRNTGELFF,TGTGCCAGCGTAGACAGGAGGAACACCGGGGAGCTGTTTTTT
.,TRBV11-2,TRBJ2-3,.,CASSPGGGADTQYF,TGTGCCAGCAGTCCCGGAGGAGGGGCAGATACGCAGTATTTT
.,TRBV2,TRBJ2-3,.,CATTPEEDTQYF,TGTGCCACCACTCCGGAGGAAGATACGCAGTATTTT